This T cell receptor beta chain is from a study of blood T cells in healthy people across ages. Broader study findings: Higher naive T cell percentage went strongly together with higher TCR beta diversity.

A second PCR, run for about 6 to 12 cycles, used a sample-barcoded 5' primer plus a J-beta primer mix. TCRdb itself ran the 5' RACE reads through MiXCR, one entry per CDR3 protein. There are more than 1.4 million distinct CDR3 sequences in the sample; approximately 42% occur only once, and under 8% lies in the top ten. V shed 3 bases and J shed 2 bases, with 16 bases lying between them. There are 16 residues in the CDR3. Germline V gene sequence: CDR1 LGHDT, CDR2 YNNKEL (reference sequence). This clonotype was detected once. Antigen specificity is unknown. This sequence was found in a woman younger than 35 in good health. Sample: blood. The chain couples TRBV3-1 to TRBJ1-1; unclear D gene. CDR3 in amino acids: CASSQNVPILNTEAFF. CDR3 bases: TGTGCCAGCAGCCAGAATGTACCAATACTTAACACTGAAGCTTTCTTT.